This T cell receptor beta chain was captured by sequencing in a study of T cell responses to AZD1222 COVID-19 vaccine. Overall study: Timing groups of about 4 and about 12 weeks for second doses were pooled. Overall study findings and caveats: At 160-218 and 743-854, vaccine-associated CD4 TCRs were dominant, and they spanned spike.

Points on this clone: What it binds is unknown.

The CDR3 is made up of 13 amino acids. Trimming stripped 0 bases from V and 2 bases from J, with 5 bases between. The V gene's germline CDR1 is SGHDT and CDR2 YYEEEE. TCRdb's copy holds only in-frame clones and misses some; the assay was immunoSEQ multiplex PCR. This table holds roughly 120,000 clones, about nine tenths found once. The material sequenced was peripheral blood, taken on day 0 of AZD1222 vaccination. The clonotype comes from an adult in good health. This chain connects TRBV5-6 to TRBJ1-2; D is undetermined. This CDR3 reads CASSLDWNYGYTF. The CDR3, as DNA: TGTGCCAGCAGCTTGGACTGGAACTATGGCTACACCTTC.